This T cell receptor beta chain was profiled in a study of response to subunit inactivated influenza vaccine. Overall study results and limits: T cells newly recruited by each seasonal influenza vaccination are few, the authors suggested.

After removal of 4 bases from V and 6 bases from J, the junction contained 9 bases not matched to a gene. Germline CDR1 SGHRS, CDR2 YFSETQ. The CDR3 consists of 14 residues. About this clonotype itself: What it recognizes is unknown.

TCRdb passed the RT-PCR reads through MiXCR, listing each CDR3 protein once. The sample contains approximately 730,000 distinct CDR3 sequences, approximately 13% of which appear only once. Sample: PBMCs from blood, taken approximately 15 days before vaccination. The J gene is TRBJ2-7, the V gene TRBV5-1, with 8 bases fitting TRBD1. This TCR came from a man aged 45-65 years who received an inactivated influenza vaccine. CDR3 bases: TGCGCCAGCAGCCCCGACCTCAGGGGGCTCGAGCAGTACTTC. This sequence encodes CASSPDLRGLEQYF.